The clone carrying this TCR beta chain is a singleton in its sample. Its antigen is not known. These data belong to a study of cytomegalovirus exposure and HLA in healthy donors. The study, taken as a whole, reports: An analysis was carried out at a later point. It showed that HLA-associated TCR beta chains were more clonally expanded than equally common non-associated chains. As a later analysis revealed, the rate of TCR association differed by HLA locus, with DRB1 most and HLA-C fewest.

The germline V gene encodes CDR1 SGHDT and CDR2 YYEEEE. The ends were cut back, 1 base at V and 8 bases at J, with 12 bases in the middle. The CDR3 consists of 13 residues. Sampled while nominally healthy, donors likely had unrecorded immune exposures. PCR was performed using 60 Vbeta and 13 Jbeta primers. Original handling: The count from a later analysis was 70 million to 85 million unique TCR beta chains, 9 million to 12 million of them shared. The repertoire was sequenced with immunoSEQ multiplex PCR; TCRdb's copy has only in-frame clones and lacks some. That table furnishes V, J and clone size, whereas the DNA furnished D and trimming. The sample lists around 93,000 clones; 80% to 90% were seen once.

This chain connects TRBV5-6 to TRBJ1-2, with D uncertain. Specimen: PBMCs. The clonotype comes from a man aged 25-40 years in good health and CMV-seropositive. For the CDR3, the DNA is TGTGCCAGCAGCTTGCAGTGGGCCAGGGGCTACACCTTC. Protein: CASSLQWARGYTF.